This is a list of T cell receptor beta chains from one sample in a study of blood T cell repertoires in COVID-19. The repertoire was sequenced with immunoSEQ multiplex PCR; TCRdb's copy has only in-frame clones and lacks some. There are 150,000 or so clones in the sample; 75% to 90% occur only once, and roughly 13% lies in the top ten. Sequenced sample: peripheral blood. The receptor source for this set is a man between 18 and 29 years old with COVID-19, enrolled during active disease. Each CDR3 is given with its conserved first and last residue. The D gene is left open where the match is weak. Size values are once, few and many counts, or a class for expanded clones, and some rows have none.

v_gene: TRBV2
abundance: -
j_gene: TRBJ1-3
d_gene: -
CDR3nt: TGTGCCAGCAGTCTAGGAAGGACTGCCCTAGGAAACACCATATATTTT
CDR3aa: CASSLGRTALGNTIYF

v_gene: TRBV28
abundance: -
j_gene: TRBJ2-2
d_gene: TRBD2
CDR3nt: TGTGCCAGCAGTTTAGGGAACGGGAGGGCCGGGGAGCTGTTTTTT
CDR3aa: CASSLGNGRAGELFF

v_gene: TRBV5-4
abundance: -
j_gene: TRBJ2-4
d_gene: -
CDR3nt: TGTGCCAGCAGCTTGGATCTAGCCAAAAACATTCAGTACTTC
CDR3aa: CASSLDLAKNIQYF

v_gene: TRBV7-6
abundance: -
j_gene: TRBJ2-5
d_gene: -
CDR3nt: TGTGCCAGCAGCCCCCTGGTCGGGAGCGAGACCCAGTACTTC
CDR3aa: CASSPLVGSETQYF

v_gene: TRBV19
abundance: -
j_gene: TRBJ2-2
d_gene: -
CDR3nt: TGTGCCAGTACCTCGCGGACCGGGGAGCTGTTTTTT
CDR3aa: CASTSRTGELFF

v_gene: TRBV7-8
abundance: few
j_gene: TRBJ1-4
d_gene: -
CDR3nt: TGTGCCAGCAGCTTAGCGGGCAGGGTCGTTCGTGAAAAACTGTTTTTT
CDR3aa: CASSLAGRVVREKLFF

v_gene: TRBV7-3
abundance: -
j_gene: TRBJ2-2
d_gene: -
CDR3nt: TGTGCCAGCAGGGAAGGCGGGACTCACGGGGAGCTGTTTTTT
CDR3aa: CASREGGTHGELFF

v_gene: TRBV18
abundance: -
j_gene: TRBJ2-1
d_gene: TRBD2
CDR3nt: TGTGCCAGCTCATCCGGACTAGGTTACAATGAGCAGTTCTTC
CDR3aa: CASSSGLGYNEQFF

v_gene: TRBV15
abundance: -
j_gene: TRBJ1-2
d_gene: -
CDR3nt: TGTGCCACCAGCAGAGAGAACACAGCCTCCTATTCCTATGGCTACACCTTC
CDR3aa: CATSRENTASYSYGYTF

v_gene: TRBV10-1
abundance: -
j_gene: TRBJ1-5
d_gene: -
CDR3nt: TGCGCCAGCAGTGAGTCCTGGCAGGGGAATCAGCCCCAGCATTTT
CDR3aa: CASSESWQGNQPQHF

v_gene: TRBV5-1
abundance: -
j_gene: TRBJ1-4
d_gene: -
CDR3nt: TGCGCCAGCAGCTTTACCGGTAATGAAAAACTGTTTTTT
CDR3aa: CASSFTGNEKLFF

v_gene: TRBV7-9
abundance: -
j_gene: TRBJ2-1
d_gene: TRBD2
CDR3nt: TGTGCCAGCAAGGGACTAGCGGTCTACAATGAGCAGTTCTTC
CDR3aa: CASKGLAVYNEQFF

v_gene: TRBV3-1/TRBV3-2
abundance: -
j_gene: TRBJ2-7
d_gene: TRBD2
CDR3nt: TGTGCCAGCAGCCAAGATGGCCTAGCGGGAGACGAGCAGTACTTC
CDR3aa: CASSQDGLAGDEQYF

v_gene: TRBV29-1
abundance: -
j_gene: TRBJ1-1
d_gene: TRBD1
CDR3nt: TGCAGCGTCGGGGACAGGAGGAACACTGAAGCTTTCTTT
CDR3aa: CSVGDRRNTEAFF

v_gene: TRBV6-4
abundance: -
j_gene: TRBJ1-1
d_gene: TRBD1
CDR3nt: TGTGCCAGCAGTGGCGGGGACAGCCGTGAAGCTTTCTTT
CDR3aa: CASSGGDSREAFF

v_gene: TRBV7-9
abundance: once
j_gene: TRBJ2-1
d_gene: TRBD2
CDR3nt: TGTGCCAGCAGCTTACGCGCTAGCGGAGGCCCCGGGAATGAGCAGTTCTTC
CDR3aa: CASSLRASGGPGNEQFF

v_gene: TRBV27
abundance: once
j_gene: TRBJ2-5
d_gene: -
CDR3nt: TGTGCCAGCAGTTTCCGATGGTTGTCGGGAGAGACCCAGTACTTC
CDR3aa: CASSFRWLSGETQYF

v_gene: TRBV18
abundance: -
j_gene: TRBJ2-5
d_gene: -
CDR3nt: TGTGCCAGCTCAATTACAGGGCTCGGGCACCAAGAGACCCAGTACTTC
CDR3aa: CASSITGLGHQETQYF

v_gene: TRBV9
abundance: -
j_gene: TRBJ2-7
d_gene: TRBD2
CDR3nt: TGTGCCAGCAGCGAGGGACTAGCGGGAACCCCCTCCTACGAGCAGTACTTC
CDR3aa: CASSEGLAGTPSYEQYF

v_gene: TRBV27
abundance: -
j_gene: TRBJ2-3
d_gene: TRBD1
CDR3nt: TGTGCCAGCAGTTTAGCCCCAGGGGGCGTATTCACAGATACGCAGTATTTT
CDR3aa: CASSLAPGGVFTDTQYF

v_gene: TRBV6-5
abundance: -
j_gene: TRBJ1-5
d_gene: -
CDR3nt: TGTGCCAGCAGTTACAGGGGAAAACAGCCCCAGCATTTT
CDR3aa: CASSYRGKQPQHF

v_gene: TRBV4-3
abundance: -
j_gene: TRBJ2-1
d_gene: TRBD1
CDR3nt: TGCGCCAGCAGCCCTAAGGGACAGGGCACCTACAATGAGCAGTTCTTC
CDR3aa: CASSPKGQGTYNEQFF

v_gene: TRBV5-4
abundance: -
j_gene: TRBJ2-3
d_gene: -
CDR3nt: TGTGCCAGCAGCTTACCAGCATGGCGGGATACGCAGTATTTT
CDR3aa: CASSLPAWRDTQYF

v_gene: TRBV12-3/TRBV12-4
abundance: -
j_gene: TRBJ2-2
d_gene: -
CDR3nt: TGTGCCAGCAGTATGGAGGACGGGGAGCTGTTTTTT
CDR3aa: CASSMEDGELFF

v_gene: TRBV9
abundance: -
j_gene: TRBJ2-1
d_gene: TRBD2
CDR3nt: TGTGCCAGCAGCGACACTAGCGGGAGGGACAATGAGCAGTTCTTC
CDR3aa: CASSDTSGRDNEQFF

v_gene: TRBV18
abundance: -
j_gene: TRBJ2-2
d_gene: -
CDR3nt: TGTGCCAGCTCACCACGGCAGGGCGGCACCGGGGAGCTGTTTTTT
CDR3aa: CASSPRQGGTGELFF

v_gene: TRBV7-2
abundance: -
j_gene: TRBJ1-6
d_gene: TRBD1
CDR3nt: TGTGCCAGCAGAGTTAGACAGGGGCATTCACCCCTCCACTTT
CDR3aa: CASRVRQGHSPLHF

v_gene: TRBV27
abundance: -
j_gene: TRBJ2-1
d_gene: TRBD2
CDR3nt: TGTGCCAGCAGTTTACGGCTAGCGGGAAGGAGCAATGAGCAGTTCTTC
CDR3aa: CASSLRLAGRSNEQFF

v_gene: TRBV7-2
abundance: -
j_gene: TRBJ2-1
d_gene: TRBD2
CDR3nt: TGTGCCAGCAGCTTAGCCCGACTAGCGGGAGGGACGGAGCAGTTCTTC
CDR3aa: CASSLARLAGGTEQFF

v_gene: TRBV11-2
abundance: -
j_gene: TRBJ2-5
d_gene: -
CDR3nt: TGTGCCAGCAGCTTAGATCAGGTATACGGGATCCAAGAGACCCAGTACTTC
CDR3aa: CASSLDQVYGIQETQYF

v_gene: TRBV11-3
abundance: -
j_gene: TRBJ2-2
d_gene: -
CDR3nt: TGTGCCAGCAGCCTCTACTATTCCGGGGAGCTGTTTTTT
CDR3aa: CASSLYYSGELFF

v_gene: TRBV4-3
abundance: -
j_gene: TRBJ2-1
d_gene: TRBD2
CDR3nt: TGCGCCAGCAGCCAAGATGTCGGAGTAGCGGGAGCCAATGAGCAGTTCTTC
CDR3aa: CASSQDVGVAGANEQFF

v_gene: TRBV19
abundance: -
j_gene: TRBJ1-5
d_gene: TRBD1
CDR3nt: TGTGCCAGTAAGCAGGGGGTTCAGCCCCAGCATTTT
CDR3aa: CASKQGVQPQHF

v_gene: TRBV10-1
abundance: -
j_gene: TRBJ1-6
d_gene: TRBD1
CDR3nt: TGCGCCAGCAGAGGACAGGGGGATAATTCACCCCTCCACTTT
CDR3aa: CASRGQGDNSPLHF

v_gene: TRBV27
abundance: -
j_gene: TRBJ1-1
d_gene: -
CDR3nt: TGTGCCATTAGGAGATCCCGGGCTTTCTTT
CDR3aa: CAIRRSRAFF

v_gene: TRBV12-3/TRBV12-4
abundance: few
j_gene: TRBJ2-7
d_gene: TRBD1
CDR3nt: TGTGCCAGCGCCAGACAGGGGGGTGACGAGCAGTACTTC
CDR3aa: CASARQGGDEQYF

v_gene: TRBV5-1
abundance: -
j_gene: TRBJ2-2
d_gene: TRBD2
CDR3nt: TGCGCCAGCGTCACATATCTAGCGGGAGGCAAAAAGACCGGGGAGCTGTTTTTT
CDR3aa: CASVTYLAGGKKTGELFF

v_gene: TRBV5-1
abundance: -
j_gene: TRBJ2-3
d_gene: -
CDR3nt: TGCGCCAGCAGTCTAAGCACAGATACGCAGTATTTT
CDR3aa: CASSLSTDTQYF

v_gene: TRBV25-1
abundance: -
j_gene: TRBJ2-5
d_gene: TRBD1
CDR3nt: TGTGCCAGCGTGCGACAGGGGCAAGAGACCCAGTACTTC
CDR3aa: CASVRQGQETQYF

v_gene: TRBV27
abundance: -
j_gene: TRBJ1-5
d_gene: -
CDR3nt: TGTGCCAGCAGTCCGGGGAGGAGCAATCAGCCCCAGCATTTT
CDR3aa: CASSPGRSNQPQHF

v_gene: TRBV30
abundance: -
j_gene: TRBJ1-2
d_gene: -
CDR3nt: TGTGCCTGGAGTGTGCGAGAGGATGGCTACACCTTC
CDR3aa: CAWSVREDGYTF

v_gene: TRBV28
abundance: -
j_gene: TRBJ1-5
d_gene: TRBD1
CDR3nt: TGTGCCAGCAGTTCTCAAGGGGGCCTGAATCAGCCCCAGCATTTT
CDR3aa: CASSSQGGLNQPQHF

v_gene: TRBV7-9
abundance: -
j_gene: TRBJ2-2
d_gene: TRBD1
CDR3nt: TGTGCCAGCCGCCGGGAAGGGGGCAACACCGGGGAGCTGTTTTTT
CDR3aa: CASRREGGNTGELFF

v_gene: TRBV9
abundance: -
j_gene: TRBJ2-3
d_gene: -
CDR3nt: TGTGCCAGCAGCTCCACAGGCACCAGGGACTCCCATACGCAGTATTTT
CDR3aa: CASSSTGTRDSHTQYF

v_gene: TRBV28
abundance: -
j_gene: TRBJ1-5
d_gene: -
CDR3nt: TGTGCCAGCAGCCCATCGGAGGGTCGGAGATTTGATATCAATCAGCCCCAGCATTTT
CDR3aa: CASSPSEGRRFDINQPQHF

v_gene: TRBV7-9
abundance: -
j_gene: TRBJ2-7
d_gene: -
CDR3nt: TGTGCCAGCAGCTTTTTACGGGCAGGGGGGTACGAGCAGTACTTC
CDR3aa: CASSFLRAGGYEQYF

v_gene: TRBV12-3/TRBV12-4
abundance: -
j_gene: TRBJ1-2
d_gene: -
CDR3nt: TGTGCCAGCACTCCCGCCCAGGGGAGAGGCTACACCTTC
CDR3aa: CASTPAQGRGYTF

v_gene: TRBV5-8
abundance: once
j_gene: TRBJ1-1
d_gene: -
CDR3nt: TGTGCCAGCAGCGACCGGGACACTGAAGCTTTCTTT
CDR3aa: CASSDRDTEAFF

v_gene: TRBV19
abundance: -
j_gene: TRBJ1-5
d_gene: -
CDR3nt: TGTGCCAGTAGTACCTACAGGGATCAGCCCCAGCATTTT
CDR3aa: CASSTYRDQPQHF

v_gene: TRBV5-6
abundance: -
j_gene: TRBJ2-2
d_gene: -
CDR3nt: TGTGCCAGCAGCTTGGCCGAAATCTTAACGGGAACCGGGGAGCTGTTTTTT
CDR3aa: CASSLAEILTGTGELFF

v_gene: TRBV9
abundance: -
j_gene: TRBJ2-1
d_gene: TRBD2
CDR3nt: TGTGCCAGCAGCGGGGGACTAGGCTATGAGCAGTTCTTC
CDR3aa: CASSGGLGYEQFF

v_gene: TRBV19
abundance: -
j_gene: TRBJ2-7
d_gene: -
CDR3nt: TGTGCCAGTAGTATCTCGACAGGTCGACCCTACGAGCAGTACTTC
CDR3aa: CASSISTGRPYEQYF

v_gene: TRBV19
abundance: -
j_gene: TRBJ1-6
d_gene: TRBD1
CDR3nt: TGTGCCGCTAGCGCGAGACAGGGAGAATCACCCCTCCACTTT
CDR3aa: CAASARQGESPLHF

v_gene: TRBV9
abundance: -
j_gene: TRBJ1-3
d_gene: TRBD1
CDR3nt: TGTGCCAGCAGCATGACAGGGGCAGGAAACACCATATATTTT
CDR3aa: CASSMTGAGNTIYF

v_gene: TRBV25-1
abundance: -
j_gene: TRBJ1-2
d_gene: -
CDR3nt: TGTGCCAGCAGGGCCGGGGATGGCTACACCTTC
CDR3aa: CASRAGDGYTF

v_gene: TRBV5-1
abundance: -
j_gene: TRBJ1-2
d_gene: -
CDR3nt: TGCGCCAGCAGCTTGACAGGGTCGGCTGGCTACACCTTC
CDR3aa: CASSLTGSAGYTF

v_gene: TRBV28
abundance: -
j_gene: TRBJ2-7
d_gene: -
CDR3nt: TGTGCCAGCAGTTTCCTGACGGCTCGAGGGTACGAGCAGTACTTC
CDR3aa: CASSFLTARGYEQYF

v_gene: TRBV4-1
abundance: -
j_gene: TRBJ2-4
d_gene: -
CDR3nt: TGCGCCAGCAGCCAGCCGAGGACCAAAAACATTCAGTACTTC
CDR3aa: CASSQPRTKNIQYF

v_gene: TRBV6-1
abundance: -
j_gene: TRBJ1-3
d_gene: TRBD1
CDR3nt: TGTGCCAGCAGTGACTGGGACAGCGGCCGTGGAAACACCATATATTTT
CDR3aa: CASSDWDSGRGNTIYF

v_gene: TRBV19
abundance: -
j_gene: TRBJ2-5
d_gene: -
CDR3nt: TGTGCCAGTAGTATACGGGTTGGGGAGACCCAGTACTTC
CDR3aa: CASSIRVGETQYF